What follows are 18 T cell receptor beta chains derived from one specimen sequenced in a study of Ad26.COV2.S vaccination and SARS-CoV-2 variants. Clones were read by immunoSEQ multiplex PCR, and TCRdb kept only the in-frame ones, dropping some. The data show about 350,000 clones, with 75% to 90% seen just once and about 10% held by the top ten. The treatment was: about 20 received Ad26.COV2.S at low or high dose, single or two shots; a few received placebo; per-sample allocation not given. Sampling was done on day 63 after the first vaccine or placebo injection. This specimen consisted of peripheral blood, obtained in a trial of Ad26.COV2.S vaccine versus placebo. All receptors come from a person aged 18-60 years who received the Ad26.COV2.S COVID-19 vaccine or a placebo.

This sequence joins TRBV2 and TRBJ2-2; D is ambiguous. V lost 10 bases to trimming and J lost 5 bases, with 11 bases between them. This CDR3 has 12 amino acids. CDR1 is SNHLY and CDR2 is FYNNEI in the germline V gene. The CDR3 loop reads CATAVFTGELFF. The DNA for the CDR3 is TGTGCCACCGCCGTTTTTACCGGGGAGCTGTTTTTT.

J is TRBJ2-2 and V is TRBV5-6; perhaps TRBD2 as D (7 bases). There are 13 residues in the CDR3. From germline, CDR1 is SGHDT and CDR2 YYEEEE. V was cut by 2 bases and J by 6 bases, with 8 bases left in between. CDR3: CASSLGGAGELFF. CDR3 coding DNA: TGTGCCAGCAGCTTAGGGGGGGCCGGGGAGCTGTTTTTT.

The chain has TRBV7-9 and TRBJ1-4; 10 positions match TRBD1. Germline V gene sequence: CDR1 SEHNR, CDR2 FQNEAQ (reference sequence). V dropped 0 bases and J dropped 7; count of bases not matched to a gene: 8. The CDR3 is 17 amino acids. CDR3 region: CASSLATGGGFAEKLFF. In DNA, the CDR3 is TGTGCCAGCAGCTTAGCGACAGGGGGCGGATTTGCTGAAAAACTGTTTTTT.

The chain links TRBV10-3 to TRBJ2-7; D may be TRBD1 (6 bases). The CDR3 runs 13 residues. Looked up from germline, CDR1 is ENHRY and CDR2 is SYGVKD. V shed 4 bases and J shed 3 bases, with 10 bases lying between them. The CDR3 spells CAISGAGDYEQYF. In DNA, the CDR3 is TGTGCCATCAGTGGGGCAGGGGACTACGAGCAGTACTTC.

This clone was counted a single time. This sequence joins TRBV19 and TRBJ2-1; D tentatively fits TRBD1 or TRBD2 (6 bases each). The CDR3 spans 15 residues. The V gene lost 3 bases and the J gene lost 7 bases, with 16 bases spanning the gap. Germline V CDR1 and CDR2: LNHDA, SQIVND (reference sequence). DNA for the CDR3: TGTGCCAGTAGTATCTGGGGGGCGGTACAGAATGAGCAGTTCTTC. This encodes CASSIWGAVQNEQFF.

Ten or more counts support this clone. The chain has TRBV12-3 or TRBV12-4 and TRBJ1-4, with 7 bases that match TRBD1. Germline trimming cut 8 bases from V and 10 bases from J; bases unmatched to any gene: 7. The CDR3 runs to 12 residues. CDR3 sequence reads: CASAGQDRKLFF. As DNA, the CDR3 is TGTGCCAGCGCCGGACAGGACAGAAAACTGTTTTTT.

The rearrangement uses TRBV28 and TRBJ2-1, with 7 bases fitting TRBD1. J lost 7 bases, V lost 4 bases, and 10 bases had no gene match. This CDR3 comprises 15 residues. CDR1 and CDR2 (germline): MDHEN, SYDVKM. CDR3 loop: CASSYAGDRVNEQFF. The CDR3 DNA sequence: TGTGCCAGCAGTTACGCCGGTGACAGGGTTAATGAGCAGTTCTTC.

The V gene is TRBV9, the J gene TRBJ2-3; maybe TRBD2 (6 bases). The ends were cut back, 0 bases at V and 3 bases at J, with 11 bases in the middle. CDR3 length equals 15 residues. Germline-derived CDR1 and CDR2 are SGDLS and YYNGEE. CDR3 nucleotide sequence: TGTGCCAGCAGCGTAGGGAGGGCCGGTACAGATACGCAGTATTTT. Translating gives CASSVGRAGTDTQYF.

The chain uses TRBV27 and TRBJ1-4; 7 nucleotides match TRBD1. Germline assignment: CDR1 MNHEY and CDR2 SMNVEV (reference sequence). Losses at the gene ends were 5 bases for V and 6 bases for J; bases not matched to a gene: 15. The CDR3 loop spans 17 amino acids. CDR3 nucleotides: TGTGCCAGCAGTGGGACAGTCCCGACTGGGTTGGATGAAAAACTGTTTTTT. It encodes CASSGTVPTGLDEKLFF.

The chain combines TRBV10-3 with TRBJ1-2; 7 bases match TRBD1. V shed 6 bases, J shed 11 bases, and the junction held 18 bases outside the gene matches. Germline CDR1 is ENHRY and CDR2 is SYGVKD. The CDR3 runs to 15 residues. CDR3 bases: TGTGCCATCAGGTCGAATTCCCGGGACAGAAAAGAGTACACCTTC. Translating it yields CAIRSNSRDRKEYTF.

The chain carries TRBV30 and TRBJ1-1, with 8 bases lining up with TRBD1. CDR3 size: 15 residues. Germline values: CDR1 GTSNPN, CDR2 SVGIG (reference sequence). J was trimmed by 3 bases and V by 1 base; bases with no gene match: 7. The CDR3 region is CAWSGQGLGYTEAFF. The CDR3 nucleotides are TGTGCCTGGAGTGGACAGGGGTTAGGGTACACTGAAGCTTTCTTT.

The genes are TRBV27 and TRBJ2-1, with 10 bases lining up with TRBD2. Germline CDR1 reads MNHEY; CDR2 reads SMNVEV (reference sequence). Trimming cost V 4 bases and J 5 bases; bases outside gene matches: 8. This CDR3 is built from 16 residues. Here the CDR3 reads CASSSLTSGKDNEQFF. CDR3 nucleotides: TGTGCCAGCAGTTCTCTAACTAGCGGGAAAGACAATGAGCAGTTCTTC.

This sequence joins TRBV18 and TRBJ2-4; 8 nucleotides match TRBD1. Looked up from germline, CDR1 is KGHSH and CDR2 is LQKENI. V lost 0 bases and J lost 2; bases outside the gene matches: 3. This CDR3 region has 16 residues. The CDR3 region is CASSPPQGATKNIQYF. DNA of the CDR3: TGTGCCAGCTCACCACCCCAGGGGGCCACCAAAAACATTCAGTACTTC. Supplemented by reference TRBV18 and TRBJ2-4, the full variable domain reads NAGVMQNPRHLVRRRGQEARLRCSPMKGHSHVYWYRQLPEEGLKFMVYLQKENIIDESGMPKERFSAEFPKEGPSILRIQQVVRGDSAAYFCASSPPQGATKNIQYFGAGTRLSVL.

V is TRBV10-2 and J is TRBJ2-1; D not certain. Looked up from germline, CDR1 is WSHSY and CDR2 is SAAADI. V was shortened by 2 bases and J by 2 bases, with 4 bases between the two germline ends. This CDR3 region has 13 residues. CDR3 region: CASSEGPYNEQFF. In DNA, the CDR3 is TGCGCCAGCAGTGAGGGGCCCTACAATGAGCAGTTCTTC.

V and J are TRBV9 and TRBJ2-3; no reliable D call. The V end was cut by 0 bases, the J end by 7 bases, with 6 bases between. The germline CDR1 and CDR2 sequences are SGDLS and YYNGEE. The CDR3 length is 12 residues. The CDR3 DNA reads TGTGCCAGCAGCGTAGAACAAAATACGCAGTATTTT. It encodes CASSVEQNTQYF.

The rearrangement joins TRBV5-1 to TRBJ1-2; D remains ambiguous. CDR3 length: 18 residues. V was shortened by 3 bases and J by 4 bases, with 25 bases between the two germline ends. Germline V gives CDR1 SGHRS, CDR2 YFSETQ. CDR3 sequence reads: CASSSYPGEIVGTYGYTF. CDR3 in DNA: TGCGCCAGCAGCTCGTACCCCGGGGAGATAGTTGGCACCTATGGCTACACCTTC.

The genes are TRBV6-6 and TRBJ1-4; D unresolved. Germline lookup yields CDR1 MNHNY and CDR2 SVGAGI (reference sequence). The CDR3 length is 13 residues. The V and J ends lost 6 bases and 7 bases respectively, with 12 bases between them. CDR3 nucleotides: TGTGCCAGCAGCTCCCAGCGGCCTGAAAAACTGTTTTTT. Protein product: CASSSQRPEKLFF.

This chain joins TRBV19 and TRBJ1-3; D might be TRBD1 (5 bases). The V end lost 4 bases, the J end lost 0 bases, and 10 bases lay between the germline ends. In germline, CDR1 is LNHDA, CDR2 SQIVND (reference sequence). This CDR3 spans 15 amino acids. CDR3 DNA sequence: TGTGCCAGTAGTAGACAGCCCTTCTCTGGAAACACCATATATTTT. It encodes CASSRQPFSGNTIYF.